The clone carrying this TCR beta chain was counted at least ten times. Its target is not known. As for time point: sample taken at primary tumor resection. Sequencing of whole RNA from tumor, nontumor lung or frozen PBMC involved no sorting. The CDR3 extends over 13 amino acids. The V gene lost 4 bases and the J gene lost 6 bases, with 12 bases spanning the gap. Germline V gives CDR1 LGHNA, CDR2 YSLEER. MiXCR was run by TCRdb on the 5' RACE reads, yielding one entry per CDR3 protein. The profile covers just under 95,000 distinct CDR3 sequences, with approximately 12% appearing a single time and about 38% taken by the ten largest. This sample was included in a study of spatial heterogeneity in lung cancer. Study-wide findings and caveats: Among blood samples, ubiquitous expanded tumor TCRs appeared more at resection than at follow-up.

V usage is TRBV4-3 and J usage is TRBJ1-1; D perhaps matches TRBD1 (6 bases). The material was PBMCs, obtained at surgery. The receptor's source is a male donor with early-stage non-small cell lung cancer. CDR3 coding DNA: TGCGCCAGCAGCCTAGGGGGGCTCGCTGAAGCTTTCTTT. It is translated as CASSLGGLAEAFF.